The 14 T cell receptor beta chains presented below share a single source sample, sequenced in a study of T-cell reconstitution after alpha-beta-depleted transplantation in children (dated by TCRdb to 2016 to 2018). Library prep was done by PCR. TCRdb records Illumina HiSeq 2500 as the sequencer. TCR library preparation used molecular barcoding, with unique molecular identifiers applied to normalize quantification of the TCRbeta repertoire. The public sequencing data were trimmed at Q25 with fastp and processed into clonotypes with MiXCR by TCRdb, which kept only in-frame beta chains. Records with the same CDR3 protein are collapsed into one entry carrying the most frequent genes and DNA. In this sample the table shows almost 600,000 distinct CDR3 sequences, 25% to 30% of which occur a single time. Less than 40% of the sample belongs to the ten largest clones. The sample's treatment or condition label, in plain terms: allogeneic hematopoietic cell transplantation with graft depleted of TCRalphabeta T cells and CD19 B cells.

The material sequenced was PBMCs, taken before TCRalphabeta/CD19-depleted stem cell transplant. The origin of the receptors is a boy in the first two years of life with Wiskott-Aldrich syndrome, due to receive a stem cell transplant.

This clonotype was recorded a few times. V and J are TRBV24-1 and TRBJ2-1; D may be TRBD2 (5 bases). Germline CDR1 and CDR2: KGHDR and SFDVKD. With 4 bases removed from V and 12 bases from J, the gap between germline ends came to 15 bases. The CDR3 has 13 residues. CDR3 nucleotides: TGTGCCACCAGTGAAGGTCTAGCTGGGCGGCAGTTCTTC. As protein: CATSEGLAGRQFF.

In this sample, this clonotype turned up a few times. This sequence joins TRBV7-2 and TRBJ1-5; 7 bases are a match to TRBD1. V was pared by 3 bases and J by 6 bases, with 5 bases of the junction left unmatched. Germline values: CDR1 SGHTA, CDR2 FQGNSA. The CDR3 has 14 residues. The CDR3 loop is CASSLTGIGQPQHF. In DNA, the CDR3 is TGTGCCAGCAGCTTGACAGGGATCGGTCAGCCCCAGCATTTT.

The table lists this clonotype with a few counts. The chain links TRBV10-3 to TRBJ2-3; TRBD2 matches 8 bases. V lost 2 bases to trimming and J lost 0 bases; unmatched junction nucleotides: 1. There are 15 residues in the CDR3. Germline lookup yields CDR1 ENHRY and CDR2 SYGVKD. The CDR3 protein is CAISETSGSTDTQYF. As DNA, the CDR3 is TGTGCCATCAGTGAGACTAGCGGTAGCACAGATACGCAGTATTTT.

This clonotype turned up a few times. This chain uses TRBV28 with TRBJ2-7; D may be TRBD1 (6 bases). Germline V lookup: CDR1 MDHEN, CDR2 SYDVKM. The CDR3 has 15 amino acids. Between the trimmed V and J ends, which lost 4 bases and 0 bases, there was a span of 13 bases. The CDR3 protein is CASSYRQAASYEQYF. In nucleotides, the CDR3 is TGTGCCAGCAGTTACCGACAGGCCGCCTCCTACGAGCAGTACTTC.

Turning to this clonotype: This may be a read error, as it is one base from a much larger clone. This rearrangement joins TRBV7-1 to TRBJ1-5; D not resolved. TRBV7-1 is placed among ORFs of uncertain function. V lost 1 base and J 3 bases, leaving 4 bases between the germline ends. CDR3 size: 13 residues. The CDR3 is CASSSGANQPQHF. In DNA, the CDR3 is TGTGCCAGCAGCTCAGGGGCCAATCAGCCCCAGCATTTT.

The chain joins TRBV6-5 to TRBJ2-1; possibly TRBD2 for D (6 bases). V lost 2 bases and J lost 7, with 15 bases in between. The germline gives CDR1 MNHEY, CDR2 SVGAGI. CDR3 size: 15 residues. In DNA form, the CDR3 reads TGTGCCAGCAGTTACGGGCCGGGAGTTGATAATGAGCAGTTCTTC. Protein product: CASSYGPGVDNEQFF.

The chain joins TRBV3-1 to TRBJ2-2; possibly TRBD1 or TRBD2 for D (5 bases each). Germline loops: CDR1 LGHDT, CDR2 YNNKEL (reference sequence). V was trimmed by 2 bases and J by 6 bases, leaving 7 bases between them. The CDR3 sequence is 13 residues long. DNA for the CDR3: TGTGCCAGCAGCCAAAGGGACCCCGGGGAGCTGTTTTTT. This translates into CASSQRDPGELFF.

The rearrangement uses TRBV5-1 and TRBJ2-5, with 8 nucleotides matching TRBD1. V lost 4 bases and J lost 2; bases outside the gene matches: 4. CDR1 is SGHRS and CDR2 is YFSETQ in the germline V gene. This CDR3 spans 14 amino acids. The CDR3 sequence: CASSGRGRQETQYF. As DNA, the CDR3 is TGCGCCAGCAGCGGCAGGGGGCGGCAAGAGACCCAGTACTTC.

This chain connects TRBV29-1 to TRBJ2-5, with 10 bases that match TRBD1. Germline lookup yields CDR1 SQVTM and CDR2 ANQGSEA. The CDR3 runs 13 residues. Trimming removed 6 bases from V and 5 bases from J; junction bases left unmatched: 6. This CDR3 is CSVLGQGCETQYF. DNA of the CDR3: TGCAGCGTCCTGGGACAGGGGTGTGAGACCCAGTACTTC.

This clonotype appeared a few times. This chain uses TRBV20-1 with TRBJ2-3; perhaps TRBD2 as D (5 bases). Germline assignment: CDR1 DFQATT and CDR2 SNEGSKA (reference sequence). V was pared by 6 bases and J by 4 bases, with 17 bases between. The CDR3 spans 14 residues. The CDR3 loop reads CSATAEGNADTQYF. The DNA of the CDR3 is TGCAGTGCCACGGCTGAGGGAAACGCAGATACGCAGTATTTT.

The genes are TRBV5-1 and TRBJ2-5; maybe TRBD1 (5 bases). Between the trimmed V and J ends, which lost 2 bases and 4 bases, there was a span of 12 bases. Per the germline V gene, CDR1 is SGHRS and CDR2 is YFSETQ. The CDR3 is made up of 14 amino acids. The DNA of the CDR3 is TGCGCCAGCAGCTTTCAGGCAGGGCCAGAGACCCAGTACTTC. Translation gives CASSFQAGPETQYF.

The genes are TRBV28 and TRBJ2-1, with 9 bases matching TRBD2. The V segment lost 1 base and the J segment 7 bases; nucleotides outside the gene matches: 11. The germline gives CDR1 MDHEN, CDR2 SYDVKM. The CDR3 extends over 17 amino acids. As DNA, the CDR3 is TGTGCCAGCAGTTTATACGCTCGTCTAGCGGGACCGAATGAGCAGTTCTTC. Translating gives CASSLYARLAGPNEQFF.

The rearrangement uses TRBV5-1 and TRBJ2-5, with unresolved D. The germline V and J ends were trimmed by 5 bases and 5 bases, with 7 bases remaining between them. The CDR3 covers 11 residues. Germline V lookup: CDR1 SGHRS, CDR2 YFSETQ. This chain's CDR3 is CASRGVETQYF. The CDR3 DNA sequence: TGCGCCAGCAGAGGAGTTGAGACCCAGTACTTC.

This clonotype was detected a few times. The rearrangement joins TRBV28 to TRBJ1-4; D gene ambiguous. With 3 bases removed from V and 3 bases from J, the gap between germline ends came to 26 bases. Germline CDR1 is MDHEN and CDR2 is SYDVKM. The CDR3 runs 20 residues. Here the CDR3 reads CASSFCSFTPTPRANEKLFF. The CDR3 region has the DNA TGTGCCAGCAGTTTTTGCTCATTCACGCCTACCCCGCGAGCTAATGAAAAACTGTTTTTT.